Listed below are T cell receptor beta chains from one sample, sequenced in a study of blood T cell repertoires in COVID-19. Libraries were prepared by immunoSEQ multiplex PCR; TCRdb keeps only in-frame clonotypes and omits some of them. The data show about 130,000 clones, with about four fifths seen just once and 3% held by the top ten. The sample was peripheral blood. The receptors shown here come from an elderly woman with acute or convalescent COVID-19. The CDR3 runs from the conserved cysteine through the conserved F or W. A D gene is named only where the DNA matches it firmly. Rows give clone size only sometimes, using once, few, many, or a class for an expanded clone.

CDR3 protein	CDR3 DNA	V gene	J gene	clone size	D gene
CATTGTGSTDTQYF	TGTGCCACCACGGGAACAGGGAGCACAGATACGCAGTATTTT	TRBV7-9	TRBJ2-3	-	-
CASMGENLNTEAFF	TGCGCCAGCATGGGAGAAAACCTGAACACTGAAGCTTTCTTT	TRBV4-1	TRBJ1-1	few	-
CASSLDRNYGYTF	TGTGCCAGCAGCCTCGACAGGAACTATGGCTACACCTTC	TRBV11-2	TRBJ1-2	once	-
CASSLVPGRGRGYTF	TGTGCCAGCAGCTTAGTCCCCGGGCGGGGGCGTGGCTACACCTTC	TRBV7-6	TRBJ1-2	-	-
CASSLVAQGQYEQYF	TGTGCCAGCAGCTTAGTCGCGCAGGGACAGTACGAGCAGTACTTC	TRBV11-2	TRBJ2-7	-	TRBD1
CASTQSGGVHNEQFF	TGTGCCAGTACCCAAAGCGGGGGGGTGCACAATGAGCAGTTCTTC	TRBV19	TRBJ2-1	once	TRBD2
CASSPGQGLSSGNTIYF	TGCGCCAGCAGCCCGGGACAGGGCCTTTCCTCTGGAAACACCATATATTTT	TRBV4-1	TRBJ1-3	-	TRBD1
CASSPGQGNTIYF	TGTGCCAGCAGCCCCGGACAGGGAAACACCATATATTTT	TRBV11-2	TRBJ1-3	once	-
CASSPPESGGVETQYF	TGTGCCAGCTCACCACCGGAAAGCGGGGGGGTTGAGACCCAGTACTTC	TRBV18	TRBJ2-5	-	TRBD2
CASSPLTGVNTEAFF	TGTGCCAGCAGCCCCTTGACAGGGGTGAACACTGAAGCTTTCTTT	TRBV5-4	TRBJ1-1	few	TRBD1
CASSRGQNYEQYF	TGCGCCAGCAGCCGGGGACAGAACTACGAGCAGTACTTC	TRBV4-1	TRBJ2-7	-	TRBD1
CASSLAGDRVSNEQFF	TGTGCCAGCAGCTTGGCCGGGGACAGGGTGAGCAATGAGCAGTTCTTC	TRBV5-6	TRBJ2-1	few	TRBD1
CASSIYWRGNTEAFF	TGTGCCAGCAGTATCTACTGGCGGGGGAACACTGAAGCTTTCTTT	TRBV27	TRBJ1-1	-	-
CASRPGQGMNTEAFF	TGTGCCAGTAGGCCGGGACAGGGGATGAACACTGAAGCTTTCTTT	TRBV19	TRBJ1-1	-	TRBD1
CASSSYDRGLYGYTF	TGTGCCAGCAGCTCATACGACAGGGGGCTCTATGGCTACACCTTC	TRBV7-2	TRBJ1-2	-	TRBD1
CASSRTGTEAFF	TGTGCCAGCAGCCGAACAGGGACTGAAGCTTTCTTT	TRBV11-3	TRBJ1-1	-	-
CASSQVSGNNEQFF	TGCGCCAGCAGCCAGGTGTCTGGCAACAATGAGCAGTTCTTC	TRBV5-1	TRBJ2-1	-	-
CASRSRGGNYEQYF	TGTGCCAGCAGGTCGCGGGGGGGAAACTACGAGCAGTACTTC	TRBV6-4	TRBJ2-7	-	TRBD2
CASSQTRVVYNEQFF	TGCGCCAGCAGCCAGACTAGGGTGGTCTACAATGAGCAGTTCTTC	TRBV4-1	TRBJ2-1	-	-
CSGSDRGYGYTF	TGCAGCGGTTCCGACAGGGGCTATGGCTACACCTTC	TRBV29-1	TRBJ1-2	-	TRBD1
CASSVGVRSSYNSPLHF	TGTGCCAGCAGCGTCGGGGTAAGGAGCTCCTATAATTCACCCCTCCACTTT	TRBV9	TRBJ1-6	once	-
CASSLVGGITEAFF	TGTGCCAGCAGCTTGGTTGGGGGGATAACTGAAGCTTTCTTT	TRBV5-6	TRBJ1-1	-	-
CASSYRGRVGTEAFF	TGTGCCAGCAGCTACAGGGGGCGGGTTGGCACTGAAGCTTTCTTT	TRBV3-1/TRBV3-2	TRBJ1-1	few	TRBD1
CATSGFSGGADTGELFF	TGTGCCACCAGTGGCTTTAGCGGGGGGGCCGACACCGGGGAGCTGTTTTTT	TRBV24-1	TRBJ2-2	many	TRBD2
CASSQGTSGGRSYTQYF	TGTGCCAGCAGCCAAGGGACTAGCGGGGGCCGATCTTATACGCAGTATTTT	TRBV3-1/TRBV3-2	TRBJ2-3	-	TRBD2
CSSPGNTEAFF	TGCAGTTCCCCCGGGAACACTGAAGCTTTCTTT	TRBV20-1	TRBJ1-1	-	-
CASSYSQGALGYTF	TGTGCCAGCAGTTACTCACAGGGGGCGCTTGGCTACACCTTC	TRBV6-2/TRBV6-3	TRBJ1-2	-	TRBD1
CASNGQVGGMSYGYTF	TGTGCCAGCAATGGTCAGGTCGGGGGGATGTCCTATGGCTACACCTTC	TRBV25-1	TRBJ1-2	-	-
CSVERTDRDNYGYTF	TGCAGCGTTGAACGAACGGACAGGGATAACTATGGCTACACCTTC	TRBV29-1	TRBJ1-2	-	TRBD1
CASSFQGTTYEQYF	TGTGCCAGCAGTTTCCAGGGTACCACCTACGAGCAGTACTTC	TRBV27	TRBJ2-7	few	-
CAWSREVNTEAFF	TGTGCCTGGAGCAGGGAAGTGAACACTGAAGCTTTCTTT	TRBV30	TRBJ1-1	-	-
CSVDLGLGDRGSDTQYF	TGCAGCGTTGATCTAGGGTTAGGGGACAGGGGTTCGGATACGCAGTATTTT	TRBV29-1	TRBJ2-3	once	TRBD1
CASSHRTGGRHSPLHF	TGCGCCAGCAGCCATCGGACAGGGGGTCGACATTCACCCCTCCACTTT	TRBV4-1	TRBJ1-6	-	TRBD1
CASSLDTQPQHF	TGTGCCAGCAGCTTGGACACTCAGCCCCAGCATTTT	TRBV7-9	TRBJ1-5	-	-
CASSPYGGDTQYF	TGTGCCAGCTCACCTTACGGGGGGGATACGCAGTATTTT	TRBV18	TRBJ2-3	-	TRBD2